Following are 9 T cell receptor beta chains from one sample sequenced in a study of a mutant IDH1 vaccine in newly diagnosed glioma. The time point denotes: week 11, during vaccination. Vaccination used 300 ug of mutant IDH1 20-mer peptide per dose, with topical imiquimod. The table came from immunoSEQ multiplex PCR; TCRdb's copy has only in-frame clones and leaves some out. This sample yields around 60,000 clones, of which around 84% are seen a single time; approximately 9.5% belongs to the top ten. Antigens for these TCRs are unknown. The source material was PBMCs, sampled from a glioma patient whose treatment included an IDH1 peptide vaccine. The receptors stem from a woman between 45 and 65 years old with glioma.

The V and J genes are TRBV11-3 and TRBJ1-2; the D gene is possibly TRBD1 (6 bases). Looked up from germline, CDR1 is SGHNT and CDR2 is YENEEA. The ends were cut back, 5 bases at V and 0 bases at J, with 13 bases in the middle. This CDR3 is 15 amino acids long. The CDR3 sequence is CASSIVQGSNYGYTF. CDR3 bases: TGTGCCAGCAGCATCGTACAGGGATCTAACTATGGCTACACCTTC.

This chain joins TRBV18 and TRBJ2-7, with TRBD1 matching 9 bases. The germline V gene encodes CDR1 KGHSH and CDR2 LQKENI. Losses at the gene ends were 6 bases for V and 4 bases for J; bases not matched to a gene: 10. The CDR3 runs to 15 residues. The CDR3 nucleotides are TGTGCCAGCTCTCGAGTCCGGGACAGGGAATACGAGCAGTACTTC. Protein: CASSRVRDREYEQYF.

The chain recombines TRBV13 with TRBJ2-2; 9 bases align to TRBD2. CDR3 length: 15 residues. Germline V gives CDR1 PRHDT, CDR2 FYEKMQ (reference sequence). Trimming took 5 bases from V and 4 from J; bases not matched to a gene: 5. For the CDR3, the DNA is TGTGCCAGCAGCCGCAGCGGGGGGTTCACCGGGGAGCTGTTTTTT. This gives the protein CASSRSGGFTGELFF. The complete variable domain, with remaining parts taken from reference TRBV13 and TRBJ2-2, reads AAGVIQSPRHLIKEKRETATLKCYPIPRHDTVYWYQQGPGQDPQFLISFYEKMQSDKGSIPDRFSAQQFSDYHSELNMSSLELGDSALYFCASSRSGGFTGELFFGEGSRLTVL.

The J gene is TRBJ1-3, the V gene TRBV5-4, with a weak D call TRBD1 (5 bases). This CDR3 comprises 13 residues. The germline V gene has CDR1 SGHNT and CDR2 YYREEE (reference sequence). The V gene lost 9 bases and the J gene lost 0 bases, with 10 bases spanning the gap. The DNA of the CDR3 is TGTGCCACCAGGGTTTTCTCTGGAAACACCATATATTTT. It specifies CATRVFSGNTIYF.

The J gene is TRBJ2-5, the V gene TRBV7-9, with TRBD2 matching over 8 bases. The tail of the sequence fits TRBJ2-7 better, so the J call may be wrong. The CDR3 consists of 14 residues. Per germline, CDR1 SEHNR and CDR2 FQNEAQ (reference sequence). The CDR3 DNA reads TGTGCCAGCAGCCCCACTAGCGGAACCTACGAGCAGTACTTC. It codes for CASSPTSGTYEQYF.

This chain connects TRBV19 to TRBJ1-3; D gene uncertain. The CDR3 spans 13 residues. Germline loops: CDR1 LNHDA, CDR2 SQIVND (reference sequence). Trimming stripped 6 bases from V and 0 bases from J, with 6 bases between. CDR3 DNA: TGTGCCAGTAGGAGTACCTCTGGAAACACCATATATTTT. Translated, it gives CASRSTSGNTIYF. Supplemented by reference TRBV19 and TRBJ1-3, the full variable domain reads DGGITQSPKYLFRKEGQNVTLSCEQNLNHDAMYWYRQDPGQGLRLIYYSQIVNDFQKGDIAEGYSVSREKKESFPLTVTSAQKNPTAFYLCASRSTSGNTIYFGEGSWLTVV.

The chain uses TRBV5-6 and TRBJ2-5; tentative D call: TRBD2 (7 bases). Trimming pared 6 bases from V and 3 bases from J, leaving 15 bases between. The V gene's germline CDR1 is SGHDT and CDR2 YYEEEE. This CDR3 spans 14 amino acids. In DNA form, the CDR3 reads TGTGCCAGCAACGGAGGGGGACTAAAAGAGACCCAGTACTTC. Translation gives CASNGGGLKETQYF.

This chain links TRBV25-1 with TRBJ1-2; 8 bases are a match to TRBD1. CDR1 is MGHDK, CDR2 SYGVNS, per germline. This CDR3 is built from 14 residues. After removal of 5 bases from V and 4 bases from J, the junction contained 6 bases not matched to a gene. CDR3 amino acids: CASSFGQGLYGYTF. In DNA form, the CDR3 reads TGTGCCAGCAGTTTCGGACAGGGCCTCTATGGCTACACCTTC.

The chain joins TRBV10-3 to TRBJ2-7; D possibly matches TRBD1 or TRBD2 (5 bases each). The CDR3 totals 11 residues. Germline V gives CDR1 ENHRY, CDR2 SYGVKD. Trimming shortened V by 8 bases and J by 0 bases, and 5 bases separated the two germline ends. The CDR3 protein is CAIGTSYEQYF. CDR3 DNA: TGTGCCATCGGGACCTCCTACGAGCAGTACTTC.